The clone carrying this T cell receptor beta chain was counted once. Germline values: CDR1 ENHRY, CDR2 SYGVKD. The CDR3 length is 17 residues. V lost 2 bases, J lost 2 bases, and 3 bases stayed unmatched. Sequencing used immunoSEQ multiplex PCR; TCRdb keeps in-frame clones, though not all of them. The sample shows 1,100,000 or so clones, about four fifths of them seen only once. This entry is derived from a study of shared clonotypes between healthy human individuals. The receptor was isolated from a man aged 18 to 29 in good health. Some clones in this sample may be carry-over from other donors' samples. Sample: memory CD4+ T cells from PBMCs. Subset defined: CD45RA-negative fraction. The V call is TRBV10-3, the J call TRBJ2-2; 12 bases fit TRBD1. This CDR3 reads CAISEVGQGANTGELFF. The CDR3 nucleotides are TGTGCCATCAGTGAGGTGGGACAGGGGGCTAACACCGGGGAGCTGTTTTTT.